This entry lists 17 T cell receptor beta chains sequenced from one sample in a study of T cells in tumors after PD-1 blockade. TCRdb's copy holds only in-frame clones and misses some; the assay was immunoSEQ multiplex PCR. Of about 16,000 clones in the sample, 82% were seen once. Sample: PBMCs, taken after anti-PD-1 treatment. Receptors were obtained from a human donor with basal cell carcinoma.

This clone was seen just once. This sequence joins TRBV11-3 and TRBJ2-5; D not resolved. The V gene lost 4 bases and the J gene lost 1 base, with 4 bases spanning the gap. This CDR3 contains 12 residues. Per germline, CDR1 SGHNT and CDR2 YENEEA. The CDR3 sequence is CASSSGQETQYF. CDR3 bases: TGTGCCAGCAGCTCAGGCCAAGAGACCCAGTACTTC.

This clone was detected once. The V and J genes are TRBV15 and TRBJ2-5, with 7 nucleotides matching TRBD2. Looked up from germline, CDR1 is LNHNV and CDR2 is YYDKDF (reference sequence). This CDR3 is built from 16 residues. V was clipped by 4 bases and J by 0 bases; unmatched bases: 8. This CDR3 reads CATSKTQGGYQETQYF. CDR3 in DNA: TGTGCCACCAGCAAGACCCAGGGAGGGTACCAAGAGACCCAGTACTTC. Full variable domain (outside the CDR3, taken from reference TRBV15 and TRBJ2-5): DAMVIQNPRYQVTQFGKPVTLSCSQTLNHNVMYWYQQKSSQAPKLLFHYYDKDFNNEADTPDNFQSRRPNTSFCFLDIRSPGLGDTAMYLCATSKTQGGYQETQYFGPGTRLLVL.

The chain joins TRBV20-1 to TRBJ1-4; D is unresolved. The germline V and J ends were trimmed by 6 bases and 8 bases, with 10 bases remaining between them. This CDR3 has 11 residues. The germline V gene has CDR1 DFQATT and CDR2 SNEGSKA (reference sequence). The CDR3, as DNA: TGCAGTGCCAGTTATTTGGAAAAACTGTTTTTT. It specifies CSASYLEKLFF.

The V and J genes are TRBV29-1 and TRBJ2-2; TRBD1 agrees at 9 bases. Germline V CDR1 and CDR2: SQVTM, ANQGSEA. The CDR3 length is 14 residues. The junction had 3 bases not matched to a gene; V was cut back by 6 bases and J by 1 base. This CDR3 reads CSVTGQGNTGELFF. In DNA form, the CDR3 reads TGCAGCGTGACGGGACAGGGGAACACCGGGGAGCTGTTTTTT.

The V call is TRBV30, the J call TRBJ2-3; D unclear. The ends were cut back, 1 base at V and 2 bases at J, with 13 bases in the middle. The CDR3 runs to 15 residues. Germline CDR1 reads GTSNPN; CDR2 reads SVGIG (reference sequence). The CDR3 DNA follows: TGTGCCTGGAGTGGGGATAAGGGATCCACAGATACGCAGTATTTT. Translating gives CAWSGDKGSTDTQYF.

The chain couples TRBV28 to TRBJ1-2, with D uncertain. This CDR3 is built from 13 residues. Germline lookup yields CDR1 MDHEN and CDR2 SYDVKM. V was clipped by 7 bases and J by 4 bases, with 13 bases between them. CDR3 sequence reads: CASNSPRGYGYTF. The DNA for the CDR3 is TGTGCCAGCAACTCACCTCGGGGCTATGGCTACACCTTC.

Only one count was recorded for this clone. The chain has TRBV5-1 and TRBJ2-7; 7 nucleotides line up with TRBD1. The V and J ends lost 5 bases and 1 base, in that order; junction bases with no gene match: 6. The CDR3 loop spans 14 amino acids. Looked up from germline, CDR1 is SGHRS and CDR2 is YFSETQ. CDR3 sequence reads: CASSWDSPSYEQYF. The CDR3 bases are TGCGCCAGCAGTTGGGACAGCCCTTCCTACGAGCAGTACTTC.

The chain combines TRBV18 with TRBJ1-1; a weak D match, TRBD1 (6 bases). CDR1 is KGHSH and CDR2 is LQKENI in the germline V gene. The CDR3 length is 17 residues. Deletions cut 0 bases from V and 0 bases from J, with 14 bases between. The CDR3 bases are TGTGCCAGCTCACCACCGGGCAGGGGAAGGCTGAACACTGAAGCTTTCTTT. Translated, it gives CASSPPGRGRLNTEAFF.

This chain links TRBV6-5 with TRBJ1-2; D is perhaps TRBD1 (5 bases). V lost 2 bases, J lost 4 bases, and 14 bases lay in between. CDR3 length: 15 amino acids. Germline CDR1 reads MNHEY; CDR2 reads SVGAGI. CDR3 coding DNA: TGTGCCAGCAGTTACGGGGGGACCTCTGGCTATGGCTACACCTTC. Protein: CASSYGGTSGYGYTF.

V gene TRBV29-1 combines with J gene TRBJ2-7; 8 bases fit TRBD1. This CDR3 has 12 residues. The J segment lost 7 bases and the V segment lost 7 bases, leaving 9 bases of the junction unmatched. CDR1 is SQVTM and CDR2 is ANQGSEA in the germline V gene. CDR3 sequence reads: CSAGKQGEEQYF. Written as DNA, the CDR3 is TGCAGCGCAGGGAAACAGGGGGAGGAGCAGTACTTC.

V is TRBV18 and J is TRBJ2-2, with 10 bases aligning to TRBD1. Germline-derived CDR1 and CDR2 are KGHSH and LQKENI. After removal of 6 bases from V and 3 bases from J, the junction contained 10 bases not matched to a gene. This CDR3 spans 17 amino acids. The CDR3 reads CASSRGQGREYTGELFF. The CDR3 bases are TGTGCCAGCTCCCGGGGACAGGGGAGAGAATACACCGGGGAGCTGTTTTTT.

This clone showed up just once. The rearrangement links TRBV7-3 to TRBJ2-2; no definite D call. The germline V and J ends were trimmed by 1 base and 1 base, with 4 bases remaining between them. The germline CDR1 and CDR2 sequences are SGHTA and FQGTGA. This CDR3 has 14 amino acids. The CDR3 DNA reads as TGTGCCAGCAGCTTAAGCGGGAACACCGGGGAGCTGTTTTTT. It encodes CASSLSGNTGELFF.

This rearrangement joins TRBV6-5 to TRBJ1-4; 7 nucleotides line up with TRBD1. Germline CDR1 MNHEY, CDR2 SVGAGI. With V trimmed by 0 bases and J by 7 bases, 8 bases remained unmatched. The CDR3 has 16 residues. As DNA, the CDR3 is TGTGCCAGCAGTTACTCGATTGGCAGGGGGAGTGAAAAACTGTTTTTT. It encodes CASSYSIGRGSEKLFF.

The count of this clone is one. The chain recombines TRBV30 with TRBJ2-3, with 9 bases aligning to TRBD2. The trim removed 7 bases at V and 3 bases at J, leaving 17 bases unmatched. The CDR3 consists of 17 residues. Germline lookup yields CDR1 GTSNPN and CDR2 SVGIG (reference sequence). This CDR3 reads CASTLAGGGYLTDTQYF. The CDR3 nucleotides are TGTGCCTCAACACTCGCGGGAGGGGGCTACCTAACAGATACGCAGTATTTT.

The rearrangement links TRBV7-2 to TRBJ2-4; D might be TRBD1 (5 bases). Germline CDR1 and CDR2: SGHTA and FQGNSA. Trimming took 7 bases from V and 1 from J, leaving 23 bases between them. The length of the CDR3 is 18 residues. The CDR3, as DNA: TGTGCCAGCACCCAGGTCTGGGGCTTCCCGGTGGCCAAAAACATTCAGTACTTC. Amino acids: CASTQVWGFPVAKNIQYF.

This clone was counted between two and nine times. Within the sample, other DNA sequences also encode this same CDR3. The genes are TRBV2 and TRBJ2-1, with TRBD2 matching 8 bases. Per the germline V gene, CDR1 is SNHLY and CDR2 is FYNNEI. With V trimmed by 11 bases and J by 0 bases, 21 bases remained unmatched. The CDR3 spans 19 residues. CDR3 nucleotides: TGTGCCCGCTGTGACGGGGGGGCGCGGGTGGGGAGCTCCTACAATGAGCAGTTCTTC. This sequence encodes CARCDGGARVGSSYNEQFF. The full variable domain, its missing parts supplied by reference TRBV2 and TRBJ2-1, is EPEVTQTPSHQVTQMGQEVILRCVPISNHLYFYWYRQILGQKVEFLVSFYNNEISEKSEIFDDQFSVERPDGSNFTLKIRSTKLEDSAMYFCARCDGGARVGSSYNEQFFGPGTRLTVL.

This chain uses TRBV10-3 with TRBJ2-1, with D maybe TRBD2 (6 bases). There are 13 residues in the CDR3. Trimming cost V 10 bases and J 5 bases, with 15 bases left between them. The germline gives CDR1 ENHRY, CDR2 SYGVKD. The CDR3 loop reads CATRDSLHNEQFF. DNA of the CDR3: TGTGCCACCCGGGACTCCCTCCACAATGAGCAGTTCTTC.